This record concerns one T cell receptor (beta chain) sequence. The repertoire was sequenced with immunoSEQ multiplex PCR; TCRdb's copy has only in-frame clones and lacks some. The profile shows almost 4,500 clones, roughly 80% of them singletons. These data come from a study of brain metastases from non-small cell lung cancer. The CDR3 spans 15 residues. The V gene lost 0 bases and the J gene lost 1 base, with 6 bases spanning the gap. Germline values: CDR1 LGHDT, CDR2 YNNKEL (reference sequence). This receptor was obtained from a donor at least 40 years old with non-small cell lung cancer. V gene TRBV3-1 (or the pseudogene TRBV3-2) combines with J gene TRBJ2-2, with D unclear. The sequenced sample was tumor-adjacent normal tissue. CDR3 nucleotides: TGTGCCAGCAGCCAAGAGTTGCGGAACACCGGGGAGCTGTTTTTT. Its protein is CASSQELRNTGELFF.